The clone carrying this T cell receptor (beta chain) was seen a single time. The data originate from a study of OX40 agonist ivuxolimab in advanced cancers. The overall study: The study gave patients intravenous ivuxolimab at 0.01 to 10 mg/kg every 2 weeks. The diagnoses of dose-escalation patients were hepatocellular carcinoma, melanoma, renal cell or head and neck cancer.

The data were produced by immunoSEQ multiplex PCR, yet TCRdb's version contains in-frame clones alone and is incomplete. The data show 58,000 or so clones, approximately 87% seen once. Systemic immunosuppression or autoimmune disease history was grounds to exclude patients. The CDR3 sequence is 13 residues long. Unmatched junction bases numbered 2, after V lost 4 bases and J lost 6 bases. The germline CDR1 and CDR2 sequences are MDHEN and SYDVKM. The material was CD4+ or CD8+ T cells sorted from blood, obtained in a trial of the OX40 agonist ivuxolimab. This TCR was recovered from an adult with an advanced solid tumor such as melanoma, head and neck, liver or kidney cancer. This chain links TRBV28 with TRBJ1-5, with 8 bases lining up with TRBD1. The CDR3 sequence is CASSSGGFQPQHF. CDR3 in DNA: TGTGCCAGCAGTTCAGGGGGCTTTCAGCCCCAGCATTTT.